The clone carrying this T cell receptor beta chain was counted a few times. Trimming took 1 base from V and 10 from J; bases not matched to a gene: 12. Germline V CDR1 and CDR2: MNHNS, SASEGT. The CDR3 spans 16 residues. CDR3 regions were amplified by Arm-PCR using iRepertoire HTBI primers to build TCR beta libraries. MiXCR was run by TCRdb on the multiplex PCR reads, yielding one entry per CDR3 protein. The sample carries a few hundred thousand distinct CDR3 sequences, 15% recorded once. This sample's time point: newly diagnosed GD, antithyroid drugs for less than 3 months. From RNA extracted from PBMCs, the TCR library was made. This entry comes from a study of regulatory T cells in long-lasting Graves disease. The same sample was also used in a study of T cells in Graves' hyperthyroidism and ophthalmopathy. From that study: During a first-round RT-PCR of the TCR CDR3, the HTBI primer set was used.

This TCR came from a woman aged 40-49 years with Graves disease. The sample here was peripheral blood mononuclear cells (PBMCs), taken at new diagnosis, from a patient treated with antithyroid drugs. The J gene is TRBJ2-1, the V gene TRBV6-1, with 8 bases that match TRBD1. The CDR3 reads CASSEGRDRTFREQFF. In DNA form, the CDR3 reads TGTGCCAGCAGTGAAGGCCGGGACAGGACCTTCCGGGAGCAGTTCTTC.